What follows are 11 T cell receptor beta chains derived from one specimen sequenced in a study of vaccination and CD4 T cells after COVID-19. The study sequenced cultured CD4+ T cell DNA using the Oncomine TCR Beta short-read assay. The source of extracted genomic DNA was cultured CD4+ T cells. TCRdb reanalysed the PCR reads using MiXCR and keeps one entry per CDR3 protein. Of 6,000 to 8,500 distinct CDR3 sequences in the sample, 33% were seen once. Treatment meaning: roughly 11-day PBMC culture with coronavirus spike peptide pools or control peptides (ViraFEST assay). The unexposed donor's CD4+ T cells were collected before the COVID-19 pandemic (2011-2018). Their specific antigens are unknown. Sequenced sample: CD4+ T cells from blood, cultured in vitro. The receptors shown here come from a human donor in good health.

This rearrangement joins TRBV12-3 or TRBV12-4 to TRBJ2-1; unclear D gene. Trimming removed 6 bases from V and 9 bases from J, with 9 bases in between. The CDR3 extends over 11 amino acids. The CDR3 DNA reads as TGTGCCAGCAGGGGCAGTGGTGAGCAGTTCTTC. Translation: CASRGSGEQFF.

By frequency in the sample, this clonotype is medium-sized (0.01 to 0.1%). V gene TRBV20-1 combines with J gene TRBJ1-2; no reliable D call. Between the trimmed V and J ends, which lost 5 bases and 3 bases, there was a span of 10 bases. The CDR3 is 12 amino acids. The germline gives CDR1 DFQATT, CDR2 SNEGSKA (reference sequence). CDR3 DNA: TGCAGTGCTGAAGGCACCTACTATGGCTACACCTTC. It codes for CSAEGTYYGYTF.

This clonotype was counted between two and nine times. The rearrangement links TRBV10-1 to TRBJ1-5, with 8 nucleotides matching TRBD1. The CDR3 runs 14 residues. The J segment lost 7 bases and the V segment lost 8 bases, leaving 10 bases of the junction unmatched. The germline CDR1 and CDR2 sequences are WNHNN and SYGVQD (reference sequence). CDR3 coding DNA: TGCGCCAGCCCAGGAGGGACAGGCGGACAGCCCCAGCATTTT. Residues: CASPGGTGGQPQHF.

The chain recombines TRBV29-1 with TRBJ2-7, with TRBD1 matching 10 bases. V dropped 6 bases and J dropped 1; count of bases not matched to a gene: 6. The germline gives CDR1 SQVTM, CDR2 ANQGSEA. This CDR3 spans 14 amino acids. The CDR3 loop reads CSVATGGASYEQYF. CDR3 DNA: TGCAGCGTAGCGACAGGGGGCGCTTCCTACGAGCAGTACTTC.

This rearrangement joins TRBV28 to TRBJ1-2; perhaps TRBD1 as D (5 bases). Trimming removed 1 base from V and 8 bases from J, with 14 bases in between. Germline CDR1 MDHEN, CDR2 SYDVKM. The CDR3 sequence is 14 residues long. The CDR3 sequence is CASSLSSFGDGYTF. CDR3 sequence (DNA): TGTGCCAGCAGTTTATCCTCTTTTGGGGACGGCTACACCTTC.

This chain connects TRBV18 to TRBJ2-5; maybe TRBD2 (6 bases). The CDR3 is 13 amino acids. Germline V gives CDR1 KGHSH, CDR2 LQKENI. Trimming removed 3 bases from V and 6 bases from J, with 11 bases in between. The CDR3 bases are TGTGCCAGCTCACCCGGGAGTTTACAGACCCAGTACTTC. Translating it yields CASSPGSLQTQYF.

This clonotype has a handful of counts. The chain links TRBV20-1 to TRBJ1-1; 7 nucleotides align to TRBD1. CDR3 length: 15 residues. Germline loops: CDR1 DFQATT, CDR2 SNEGSKA (reference sequence). The junction had 14 bases not matched to a gene; V was cut back by 6 bases and J by 4 bases. The DNA of the CDR3 is TGCAGTGCCCGAGGCGGGTCGGGACAGAGCACTGAAGCTTTCTTT. It yields the protein CSARGGSGQSTEAFF.

This clonotype was found once. This sequence joins TRBV20-1 and TRBJ2-3; 10 bases agree with TRBD2. Unmatched junction bases numbered 7, after V lost 3 bases and J lost 1 base. Germline CDR1 and CDR2: DFQATT and SNEGSKA (reference sequence). The CDR3 runs to 16 residues. The CDR3 sequence is CSASSPLAGGTDTQYF. For the CDR3, the DNA is TGCAGTGCTAGTTCCCCTCTAGCGGGAGGCACAGATACGCAGTATTTT.

The CDR3 DNA is TGTGCCACCAGTGAGGGACTGCGCTCTGGGGCCAACGTCCTGACTTTC. It encodes CATSEGLRSGANVLTF. This chain links TRBV24-1 with TRBJ2-6; D may be TRBD2 (6 bases). The length of the CDR3 is 16 residues. Trimming removed 4 bases at V and 0 bases at J, with 9 bases between. Germline V gives CDR1 KGHDR, CDR2 SFDVKD.

The chain employs TRBV20-1 and TRBJ2-3, with TRBD2 identical over 8 bases. The V gene's germline CDR1 is DFQATT and CDR2 SNEGSKA (reference sequence). The CDR3 sequence is 13 residues long. Here the CDR3 DNA reads TGCAGCAGGAGCGGGAGCTTACCAGATACGCAGTATTTT. It translates to CSRSGSLPDTQYF.

The sample holds a few counts of this clonotype. The chain combines TRBV20-1 with TRBJ2-7, with a possible D match to TRBD1 (5 bases). Germline-derived CDR1 and CDR2 are DFQATT and SNEGSKA (reference sequence). Trimming left V 3 bases short and J 6 bases short, with 15 bases between. The CDR3 contains 13 residues. CDR3 sequence: CSASHQEDIEQYF. The CDR3, as DNA: TGCAGTGCTAGCCACCAAGAGGACATCGAGCAGTACTTC.